Listed here is a single TCR beta chain. Its antigen remains unidentified. Primers for the PCR totalled 60 Vbeta and 13 Jbeta. Assay: immunoSEQ multiplex PCR; the TCRdb copy retains only in-frame clones and omits some. Here the sample table reports 100,000 to 150,000 clones. After removal of 3 bases from V and 10 bases from J, the junction contained 6 bases not matched to a gene. The CDR3 extends over 15 amino acids. The germline gives CDR1 LNHDA, CDR2 SQIVND (reference sequence). The record originates from a study of cytomegalovirus exposure and HLA in healthy donors. Study background: An early data release held around 80 million unique TCRs from HLA-typed donors. Study-level results: Relative to the roughly 700-donor mean, N-insertions were reportedly fewer in an Asian-associated ancestry cluster in a later analysis. TCR beta V- and J-gene trimming was later associated with a missense DCLRE1C variant. Earlier analysis found most TCR beta V segments productive about 90% or about 30% of the time.

V is TRBV19 and J is TRBJ1-6, with 10 bases matching TRBD1. The receptor's source is a man between 25 and 39 years old in good health and CMV-seronegative. Sequencing used PBMCs. The CDR3 nucleotides read TGTGCCAGTAGTATCGGGACAGGGGCGGGCTCACCCCTCCACTTT. This encodes CASSIGTGAGSPLHF.